This entry lists 12 T cell receptor beta chains sequenced from one sample in a study of cytomegalovirus exposure and HLA in healthy donors. The PCR had 60 Vbeta and 13 Jbeta primers. Profiling relied on immunoSEQ multiplex PCR, and the TCRdb table lists in-frame clones only, not all of them. The table has more than 100,000 clones, 75% to 80% seen once. Sample: PBMCs. Source of these receptors: a male donor in good health and CMV-seronegative.

The V and J genes are TRBV11-2 and TRBJ1-3; 12 positions match TRBD1. Germline CDR1 and CDR2: SGHAT and FQNNGV. Unmatched junction bases numbered 5, after V lost 7 bases and J lost 4 bases. The CDR3 sequence is 15 residues long. The CDR3: CASIRDRGQGNTIYF. CDR3 DNA: TGTGCCAGCATTCGGGACAGGGGGCAAGGAAACACCATATATTTT. Full variable domain (missing parts from reference TRBV11-2 and TRBJ1-3): EAGVAQSPRYKIIEKRQSVAFWCNPISGHATLYWYQQILGQGPKLLIQFQNNGVVDDSQLPKDRFSAERLKGVDSTLKIQPAKLEDSAVYLCASIRDRGQGNTIYFGEGSWLTVV.

The rearrangement links TRBV27 to TRBJ2-7, with TRBD2 as a possible D gene (6 bases). This CDR3 region has 15 residues. The V end lost 3 bases, the J end lost 2 bases, and 14 bases lay between the germline ends. Germline assignment: CDR1 MNHEY and CDR2 SMNVEV (reference sequence). CDR3 sequence (DNA): TGTGCCAGCAGTTTGGGGCGGGACGGAGCCTACGAGCAGTACTTC. Protein sequence: CASSLGRDGAYEQYF.

The genes are TRBV19 and TRBJ2-5; 12 positions match TRBD1. The length of the CDR3 is 16 residues. The junction had 4 bases not matched to a gene; V was cut back by 3 bases and J by 2 bases. Per the germline V gene, CDR1 is LNHDA and CDR2 is SQIVND (reference sequence). In DNA, the CDR3 is TGTGCCAGTAGTATTTGGGGACAGGGGGCACAAGAGACCCAGTACTTC. It codes for CASSIWGQGAQETQYF.

V gene TRBV9 combines with J gene TRBJ1-6; 7 positions match TRBD1. This CDR3 comprises 17 residues. Germline V gene sequence: CDR1 SGDLS, CDR2 YYNGEE. V lost 4 bases, J lost 7 bases, and 14 bases stayed unmatched. Written as DNA, the CDR3 is TGTGCCAGCAGCCCTAGGACAGGCGACTCTGGGAATTCACCCCTCCACTTT. Protein sequence: CASSPRTGDSGNSPLHF. Filled out from reference TRBV9 and TRBJ1-6, the complete variable domain reads DSGVTQTPKHLITATGQRVTLRCSPRSGDLSVYWYQQSLDQGLQFLIQYYNGEERAKGNILERFSAQQFPDLHSELNLSSLELGDSALYFCASSPRTGDSGNSPLHFGNGTRLTVT.

The J gene is TRBJ1-1, the V gene TRBV4-3; possible D gene TRBD1, 5 bases. This CDR3 region has 15 residues. Trimming stripped 1 base from V and 0 bases from J, with 9 bases between. Looked up from germline, CDR1 is LGHNA and CDR2 is YSLEER. This chain's CDR3 is CASSQGQGVNTEAFF. The CDR3 DNA sequence: TGCGCCAGCAGCCAAGGCCAAGGGGTGAACACTGAAGCTTTCTTT.

This clone appeared a few times. The rearrangement uses TRBV4-2 and TRBJ2-2, with a tentative D call TRBD2 (5 bases). The CDR3 consists of 18 residues. Germline V gene lookup returns CDR1 LGHNA and CDR2 YNFKEQ. V was pared by 0 bases and J by 4 bases, with 18 bases between. The CDR3 protein is CASSQDSSGSSGTGELFF. CDR3 coding DNA: TGTGCCAGCAGCCAAGATAGCAGCGGATCCTCGGGCACCGGGGAGCTGTTTTTT.

The chain joins TRBV18 to TRBJ2-7; TRBD2 agrees at 8 bases. The trim removed 0 bases at V and 5 bases at J, leaving 3 bases unmatched. Germline V gene lookup returns CDR1 KGHSH and CDR2 LQKENI. The CDR3 is 14 amino acids. For the CDR3, the DNA is TGTGCCAGCTCACCACCTCCAGCGGGGGACGAGCAGTACTTC. Residues: CASSPPPAGDEQYF.

This chain connects TRBV9 to TRBJ2-2, with 8 bases lining up with TRBD1. Germline values: CDR1 SGDLS, CDR2 YYNGEE. This CDR3 is built from 17 residues. V gave up 3 bases and J gave up 2 bases; unmatched junction bases: 9. The CDR3: CASSARLGQGNTGELFF. The CDR3 DNA is TGTGCCAGCAGCGCCCGACTCGGACAGGGTAACACCGGGGAGCTGTTTTTT.

The gene calls are TRBV13 and TRBJ2-1, with D tentatively TRBD1 (6 bases). The CDR3 is 14 amino acids. V gave up 3 bases and J gave up 6 bases, with 12 bases separating them. Germline assignment: CDR1 PRHDT and CDR2 FYEKMQ (reference sequence). The CDR3 DNA follows: TGTGCCAGCAGCTTGGGGGCCGTGAGCAATGAGCAGTTCTTC. Translated, it gives CASSLGAVSNEQFF.

The V call is TRBV21-1, the J call TRBJ2-7; TRBD2 is the table's D call and was not checked against the DNA. TRBV21-1 is a recognized pseudogene. This CDR3 spans 15 amino acids. The CDR3 DNA sequence: TGTGCCAGCAGGATTAGGAGCGGGTGGGGCTACGAGCAGTACTTC. This gives the protein CASRIRSGWGYEQYF.

V is TRBV5-1 and J is TRBJ1-1; D ambiguous. Germline V lookup: CDR1 SGHRS, CDR2 YFSETQ. V was trimmed by 0 bases and J by 7 bases, leaving 7 bases between them. This CDR3 region has 12 residues. CDR3 nucleotides: TGCGCCAGCAGCTTGGGGCCTTTTGAAGCTTTCTTT. Amino acid sequence: CASSLGPFEAFF.

The chain combines TRBV6-1 with TRBJ2-5, with TRBD2 identical over 9 bases. This CDR3 is built from 15 residues. Germline V CDR1 and CDR2: MNHNS, SASEGT. J gave up 5 bases and V 7 bases, and 11 bases lay outside the gene matches. CDR3 sequence reads: CASTPGLSGGETQYF. Written as DNA, the CDR3 is TGTGCCAGCACCCCTGGACTAAGCGGGGGGGAGACCCAGTACTTC.